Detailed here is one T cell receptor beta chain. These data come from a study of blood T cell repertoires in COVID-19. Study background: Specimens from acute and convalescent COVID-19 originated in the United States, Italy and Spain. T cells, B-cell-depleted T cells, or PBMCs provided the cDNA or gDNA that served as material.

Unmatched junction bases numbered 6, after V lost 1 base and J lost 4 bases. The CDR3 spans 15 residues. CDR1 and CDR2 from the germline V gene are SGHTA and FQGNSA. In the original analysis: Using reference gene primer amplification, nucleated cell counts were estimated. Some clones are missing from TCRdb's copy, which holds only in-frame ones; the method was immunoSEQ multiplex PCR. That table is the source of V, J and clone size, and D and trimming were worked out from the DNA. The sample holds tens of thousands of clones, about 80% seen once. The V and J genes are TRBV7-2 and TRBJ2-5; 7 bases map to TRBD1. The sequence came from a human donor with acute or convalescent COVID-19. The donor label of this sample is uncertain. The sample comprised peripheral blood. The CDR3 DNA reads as TGTGCCAGCAGCTTAGGGCAGGGGGTTCGAGAGACCCAGTACTTC. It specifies CASSLGQGVRETQYF.